The sequence of this T cell receptor (beta chain) was determined in a study of beta chain features in type 1 diabetes. Points from the study as a whole: For cells with high TCR expression, cDNA sequencing could yield over-representation. Type 1 diabetes patients had VDJ junctions that carried fewer insertions and more deletions.

Purity above 95% was achieved in all sorted populations. This clone occurred a few times. Its antigen remains unknown. Reverse transcribing all isolated RNA meant expressed TCRB transcripts were sequenced. The protocol was immunoSEQ multiplex PCR, while the TCRdb copy is restricted to in-frame clones and leaves out a portion. The table shows 150,000 or so clones, with about 10% occurring only once. CDR3 length: 15 residues. V was trimmed by 1 base and J by 14 bases, leaving 20 bases between them. CDR1 LNHNV and CDR2 YYDKDF come from the germline V gene (reference sequence). The sample comprised central memory CD4+ T cells from blood. The chain recombines TRBV15 with TRBJ1-4; D remains ambiguous. The receptor's source is a man younger than 35 in good health. CDR3 nucleotides: TGTGCCACCAGCAGAGTAGCCGGAGAAATGAAAAGGCTGTTTTTT. Its translation is CATSRVAGEMKRLFF.